The clone carrying this T cell receptor beta chain was seen only a few times. This sample stems from a study of T-cell memory formation after mild COVID-19. About the research overall: TCR clusters largely stayed donor specific.

It was 5'RACE with constant-segment primers that produced the TCR alpha and TCR beta cDNA libraries, which carried sample barcodes and UMIs. TCRdb fed the 5' RACE reads into MiXCR, producing one record per CDR3 protein. Among tens of thousands of distinct CDR3 sequences listed, roughly 13% were seen once. This CDR3 has 14 amino acids. Germline V gives CDR1 MNHNS, CDR2 SASEGT. Trimming left V 2 bases short and J 4 bases short, with 10 bases between. The material sequenced was PBMCs or a T cell subset sorted from them (not recorded which). The chain carries TRBV6-1 and TRBJ2-3; D not resolved. The sequence was obtained from an adult woman who had mild COVID-19 (a few samples of this study predate the infection). Cell type and time point are not known. CDR3 sequence reads: CASSEPMWPDTQYF. CDR3 DNA sequence: TGTGCCAGCAGTGAACCCATGTGGCCAGATACGCAGTATTTT.